This record covers a single T cell receptor beta chain. This record comes from a study of T cells in Graves' hyperthyroidism and ophthalmopathy. Germline lookup yields CDR1 SNHLY and CDR2 FYNNEI. The ends lost 6 bases at V and 5 bases at J; junction bases unmatched: 7. CDR3 size: 15 residues. Using RNA transcripts as the source, TCR beta CDR3 regions were amplified. The TCR CDR3 was amplified in a first-round RT-PCR using the HTBI primer set. TCRdb independently ran MiXCR on the multiplex PCR reads; one entry per CDR3 protein. Here the sample spans approximately 420,000 distinct CDR3 sequences, approximately 15% being singletons.

The sequence was obtained from a woman between 18 and 29 years old with Graves' hyperthyroidism. Sequenced sample: blood. The rearrangement joins TRBV2 to TRBJ1-1; 12 positions match TRBD1. In DNA form, the CDR3 reads TGTGCCAGCAGCCGCAGGGACAGGGGGCGGACTGAAGCTTTCTTT. Translating gives CASSRRDRGRTEAFF.